One TCR beta chain is described in this entry. The sample holds a few counts of this clone. The specificity of this receptor is unknown. No base quality values were provided; no much bigger clone lies one nucleotide off. From the germline V gene, CDR1 is SGHNT and CDR2 is YENEEA. The germline ends are 9 bases apart after V is trimmed by 5 bases and J by 0 bases. There are 14 amino acids in the CDR3, from cysteine to phenylalanine inclusive. Solely the CDR3 DNA is kept, with 42 bases framed from the first base. The data belong to a study of technical replicates of blood from several donors (dated by TCRdb to 2017 to 2019). Library generation was performed with the immunoSEQ multiplex PCR assay. Not all clones reach the TCRdb copy of this immuneACCESS table, which keeps in-frame sequences only. Checked studies attribute under half of the gap to unresolved V genes and leave the rest unexplained. This sample comprises about 75,000 clones, around 97% of them detected only once. Around 0.28% of the sample is taken by the ten largest.

Material for sequencing was T cells isolated from PBMCs. The chain links TRBV11-3 with TRBJ2-3; no D gene can be assigned with confidence. This receptor was obtained from a human donor in good health. CDR3 sequence: CASSPYSSTDTQYF. The base sequence is TGTGCCAGCAGCCCCTATAGCAGCACAGATACGCAGTATTTT.